The 14 T cell receptor beta chains reported below all come from one sample, sequenced in a study of blood T cells in healthy people across ages. The second PCR ran roughly 7 to 12 cycles with a sample-barcoded 5' primer and J-beta primers. TCRdb reprocessed the 5' RACE reads with MiXCR, giving one entry per CDR3 protein. The sample lists about 800,000 distinct CDR3 sequences, about 45% occurring once. Sequences were obtained from blood. These TCRs come from an elderly man in good health.

The chain joins TRBV20-1 to TRBJ1-2; D unclear. The CDR3 is made up of 13 amino acids. Between the trimmed V and J ends, which lost 0 bases and 1 base, there was a span of 6 bases. The germline CDR1 and CDR2 sequences are DFQATT and SNEGSKA (reference sequence). The CDR3 coding sequence is TGCAGTGCTAGAGATTACATTAACTATGGCTACACCTTC. Its translation: CSARDYINYGYTF.

The chain links TRBV29-1 to TRBJ1-2; tentative D call: TRBD1 (6 bases). CDR3 length: 14 amino acids. Trimming removed 4 bases from V and 4 bases from J, with 16 bases in between. The germline V gene has CDR1 SQVTM and CDR2 ANQGSEA. The DNA of the CDR3 is TGCAGCGTTGGGTACAGGGATCTATCCTATGGCTACACCTTC. Amino acids: CSVGYRDLSYGYTF.

This clonotype came up once. The genes are TRBV14 and TRBJ2-1, with a weak D call TRBD2 (5 bases). The J call is in doubt because the DNA end fits TRBJ2-7 better. Germline values: CDR1 SGHDN, CDR2 FVKESK. The CDR3 runs 16 residues. The CDR3 protein is CASSPLSGPSYSEQYF. CDR3 DNA sequence: TGTGCCAGCAGCCCATTAAGCGGACCCTCCTACAGTGAGCAGTACTTC.

This clonotype was picked up a small number of times. CDR3 loop: CSARSLSDRSGLAGNEQFF. In nucleotides, the CDR3 is TGCAGTGCTAGATCTCTGTCGGACAGGTCGGGACTAGCGGGCAATGAGCAGTTCTTC. The chain joins TRBV20-1 to TRBJ2-1; 12 bases are shared with TRBD2. Germline CDR1 and CDR2: DFQATT and SNEGSKA (reference sequence). With 2 bases clipped from V and 6 bases from J, the junction kept 17 bases outside the gene matches. This CDR3 is built from 19 residues.

Concerning this clonotype: A read error may be the cause here, since a much bigger clone is one base away. The chain combines TRBV7-2 with TRBJ2-1; the match to TRBD1 covers 7 bases. There are 15 residues in the CDR3. In germline, CDR1 is SGHTA, CDR2 FQGNSA. The CDR3, as DNA: TGTGCCAGCAGCGGGGCCGGGACAGCTTACAATGGGCAGTTCTTC. Amino acids: CASSGAGTAYNGQFF.

This clonotype was detected ten times or more. V and J are TRBV29-1 and TRBJ2-5, with 8 positions matching TRBD2. Germline V gene lookup returns CDR1 SQVTM and CDR2 ANQGSEA. J was trimmed by 5 bases and V by 4 bases; bases with no gene match: 6. The CDR3 is 13 residues long. The CDR3 nucleotides are TGCAGCGTTGCCTCAAGCGGGAGCGAGACCCAGTACTTC. Amino acids: CSVASSGSETQYF.

The chain has TRBV20-1 and TRBJ2-7; 7 nucleotides agree with TRBD2. The DNA matches TRBJ2-5 better at its end, which makes the J call doubtful. Germline CDR1 DFQATT, CDR2 SNEGSKA (reference sequence). The CDR3 has 15 amino acids. CDR3 nucleotides: TGCAGTGCTCCTTTGGGTAGCGGGTTCCAAGAGACCCAGTACTTC. Its translation is CSAPLGSGFQETQYF.

This CDR3 is CSASDREWAFF. The CDR3 nucleotides read TGCAGTGCTAGCGACCGGGAGTGGGCTTTCTTT. This chain links TRBV20-1 with TRBJ1-1; D is uncertain. Between the trimmed V and J ends, which lost 3 bases and 11 bases, there was a span of 13 bases. Germline loops: CDR1 DFQATT, CDR2 SNEGSKA (reference sequence). The CDR3 consists of 11 residues.

V and J are TRBV12-3 or TRBV12-4 and TRBJ2-7; no firm D call. The V gene lost 6 bases and the J gene lost 2 bases, with 11 bases spanning the gap. This CDR3 has 13 amino acids. In DNA, the CDR3 is TGTGCCAGCAGCGTTTCCCGTGCCTACGAGCAGTACTTC. This encodes CASSVSRAYEQYF.

This clonotype showed up just a few times. V usage is TRBV21-1 and J usage is TRBJ1-6; the table calls TRBD1, which could not be checked here. TRBV21-1 is annotated as a pseudogene. This CDR3 has 17 amino acids. CDR3 sequence reads: CASSKMGQAHPNSPLHF. CDR3 DNA sequence: TGTGCCAGCAGCAAAATGGGTCAGGCTCACCCTAATTCACCCCTCCACTTT.

This clonotype has a handful of counts. The chain couples TRBV20-1 to TRBJ2-5; 11 positions agree with TRBD2. Germline-derived CDR1 and CDR2 are DFQATT and SNEGSKA (reference sequence). Trimming took 7 bases from V and 2 from J; bases not matched to a gene: 12. There are 16 residues in the CDR3. CDR3 residues: CSVVKRLAGIQETQYF. In nucleotides, the CDR3 is TGCAGTGTGGTAAAAAGACTAGCGGGGATACAAGAGACCCAGTACTTC.

This clonotype was seen only a few times. V gene TRBV6-1 combines with J gene TRBJ1-2, with D unclear. Germline lookup yields CDR1 MNHNS and CDR2 SASEGT. The CDR3 is made up of 13 amino acids. Trimming removed 6 bases at V and 6 bases at J, with 14 bases between. The CDR3 DNA is TGTGCCAGCAGCAGATACGTGTTGGATGGCTACACCTTC. Its protein product is CASSRYVLDGYTF.

The chain joins TRBV9 to TRBJ2-5; D might be TRBD2 (5 bases). V shed 4 bases and J shed 2 bases, with 12 bases lying between them. Germline values: CDR1 SGDLS, CDR2 YYNGEE. This CDR3 is built from 14 residues. The CDR3 protein is CASSPGSRQETQYF. The CDR3, as DNA: TGTGCCAGCAGCCCGGGATCCCGACAAGAGACCCAGTACTTC. Combining the CDR3 with reference TRBV9 and TRBJ2-5 gives the whole variable domain DSGVTQTPKHLITATGQRVTLRCSPRSGDLSVYWYQQSLDQGLQFLIQYYNGEERAKGNILERFSAQQFPDLHSELNLSSLELGDSALYFCASSPGSRQETQYFGPGTRLLVL.

The chain links TRBV5-1 to TRBJ1-5, with unresolved D. V was trimmed by 0 bases and J by 6 bases, leaving 10 bases between them. This CDR3 spans 14 amino acids. Germline V gene data show CDR1 as SGHRS and CDR2 as YFSETQ. This CDR3 is CASSLASGIQPQHF. In DNA form, the CDR3 reads TGCGCCAGCAGCTTGGCATCGGGGATTCAGCCCCAGCATTTT.